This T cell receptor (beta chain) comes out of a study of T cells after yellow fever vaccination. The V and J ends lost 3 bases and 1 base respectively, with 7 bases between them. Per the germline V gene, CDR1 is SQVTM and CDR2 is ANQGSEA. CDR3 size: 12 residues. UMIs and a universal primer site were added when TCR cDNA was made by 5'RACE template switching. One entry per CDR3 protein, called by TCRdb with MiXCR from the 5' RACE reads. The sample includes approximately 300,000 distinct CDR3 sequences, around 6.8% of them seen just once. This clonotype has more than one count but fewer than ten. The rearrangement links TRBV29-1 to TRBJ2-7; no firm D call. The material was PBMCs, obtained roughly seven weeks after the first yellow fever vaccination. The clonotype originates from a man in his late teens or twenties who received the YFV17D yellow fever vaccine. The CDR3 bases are TGCAGCGTTGAGGTAGGGTCCTACGAGCAGTACTTC. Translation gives CSVEVGSYEQYF.